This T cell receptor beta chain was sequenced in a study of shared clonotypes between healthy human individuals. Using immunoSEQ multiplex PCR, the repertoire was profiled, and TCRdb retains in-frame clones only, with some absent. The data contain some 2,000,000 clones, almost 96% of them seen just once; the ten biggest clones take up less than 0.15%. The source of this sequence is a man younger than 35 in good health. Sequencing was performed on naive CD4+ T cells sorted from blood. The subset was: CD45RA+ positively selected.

The CDR3 DNA reads TGTGCCATCAGGGTCTCCGGGACAGGGGCCGCCGGGGATCAGCCCCAGCATTTT. Translated: CAIRVSGTGAAGDQPQHF. This chain joins TRBV10-3 and TRBJ1-5; 10 positions agree with TRBD1. Germline V CDR1 and CDR2: ENHRY, SYGVKD. This CDR3 has 18 amino acids. With 6 bases clipped from V and 5 bases from J, the junction kept 16 bases outside the gene matches.